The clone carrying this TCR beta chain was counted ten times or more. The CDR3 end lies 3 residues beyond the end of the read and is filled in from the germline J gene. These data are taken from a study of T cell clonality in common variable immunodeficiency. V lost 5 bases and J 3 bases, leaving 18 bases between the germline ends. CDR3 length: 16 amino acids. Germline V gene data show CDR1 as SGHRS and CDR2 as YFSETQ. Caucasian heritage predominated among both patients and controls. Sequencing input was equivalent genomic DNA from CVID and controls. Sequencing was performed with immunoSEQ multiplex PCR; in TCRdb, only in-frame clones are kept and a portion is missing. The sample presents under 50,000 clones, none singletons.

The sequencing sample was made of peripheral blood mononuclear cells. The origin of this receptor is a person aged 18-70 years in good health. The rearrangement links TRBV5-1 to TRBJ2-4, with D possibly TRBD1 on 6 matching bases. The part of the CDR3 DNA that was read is TGCGCCAGCAGATATACTACCGGGACATACAAAAACATT. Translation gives CASRYTTGTYKNI. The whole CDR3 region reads CASRYTTGTYKNIQYF.